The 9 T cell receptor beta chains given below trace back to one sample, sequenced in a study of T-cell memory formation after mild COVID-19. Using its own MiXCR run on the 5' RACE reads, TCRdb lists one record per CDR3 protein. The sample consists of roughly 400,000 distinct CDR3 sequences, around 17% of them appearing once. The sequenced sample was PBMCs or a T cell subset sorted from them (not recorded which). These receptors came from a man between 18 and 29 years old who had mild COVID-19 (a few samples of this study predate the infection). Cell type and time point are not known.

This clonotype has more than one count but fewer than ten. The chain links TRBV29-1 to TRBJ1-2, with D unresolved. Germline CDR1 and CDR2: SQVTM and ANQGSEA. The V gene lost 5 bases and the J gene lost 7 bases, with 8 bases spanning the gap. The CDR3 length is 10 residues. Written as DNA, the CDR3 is TGCAGCGTTTCCCAGAGTGGCTACACCTTC. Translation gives CSVSQSGYTF. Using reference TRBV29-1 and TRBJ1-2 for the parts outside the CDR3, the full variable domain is SAVISQKPSRDICQRGTSLTIQCQVDSQVTMMFWYRQQPGQSLTLIATANQGSEATYESGFVIDKFPISRPNLTFSTLTVSNMSPEDSSIYLCSVSQSGYTFGSGTRLTVV.

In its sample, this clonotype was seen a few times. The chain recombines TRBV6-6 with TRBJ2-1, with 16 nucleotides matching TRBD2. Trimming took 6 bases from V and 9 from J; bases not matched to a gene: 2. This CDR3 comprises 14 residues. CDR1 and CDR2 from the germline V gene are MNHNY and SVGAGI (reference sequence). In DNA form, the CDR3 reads TGTGCCAGCAGCGGGACTAGCGGGGGGGCTGAGCAGTTCTTC. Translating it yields CASSGTSGGAEQFF.

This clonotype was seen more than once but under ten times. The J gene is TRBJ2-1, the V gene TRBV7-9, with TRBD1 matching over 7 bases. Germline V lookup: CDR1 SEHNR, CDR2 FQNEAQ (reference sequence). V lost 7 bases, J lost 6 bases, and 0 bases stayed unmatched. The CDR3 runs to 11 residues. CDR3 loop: CASNRGNEQFF. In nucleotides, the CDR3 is TGTGCCAGCAACAGGGGCAATGAGCAGTTCTTC.

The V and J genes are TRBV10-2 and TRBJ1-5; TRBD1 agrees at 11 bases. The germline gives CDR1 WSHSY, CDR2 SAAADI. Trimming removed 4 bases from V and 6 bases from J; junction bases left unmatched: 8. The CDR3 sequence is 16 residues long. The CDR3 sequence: CASSGPGTGGSQPQHF. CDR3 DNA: TGCGCCAGCAGTGGACCCGGGACAGGGGGTAGTCAGCCCCAGCATTTT.

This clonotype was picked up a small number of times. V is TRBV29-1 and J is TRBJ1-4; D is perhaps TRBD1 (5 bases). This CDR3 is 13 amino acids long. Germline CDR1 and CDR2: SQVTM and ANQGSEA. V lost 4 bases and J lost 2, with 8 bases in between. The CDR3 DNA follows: TGCAGCGTTGCTGAGGGGACTAATGAAAAACTGTTTTTT. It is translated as CSVAEGTNEKLFF.

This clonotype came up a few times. CDR3 in DNA: TGCAGTGCCGCGTTAAACCGAGGGGGGGTGAGTGATACGCAGTATTTT. Translated: CSAALNRGGVSDTQYF. The chain is built from TRBV20-1 and TRBJ2-3; D is perhaps TRBD2 (7 bases). V was pared by 6 bases and J by 6 bases, with 25 bases between. The germline V gene has CDR1 DFQATT and CDR2 SNEGSKA (reference sequence). The CDR3 has 16 amino acids.

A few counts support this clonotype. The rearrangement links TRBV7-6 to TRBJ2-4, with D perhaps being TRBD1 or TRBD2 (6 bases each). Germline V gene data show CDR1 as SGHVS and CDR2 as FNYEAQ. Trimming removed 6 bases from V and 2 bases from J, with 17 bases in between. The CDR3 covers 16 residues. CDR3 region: CASSLEQGLSKNIQYF. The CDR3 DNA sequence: TGTGCCAGCAGTCTAGAACAGGGACTTTCCAAAAACATTCAGTACTTC.

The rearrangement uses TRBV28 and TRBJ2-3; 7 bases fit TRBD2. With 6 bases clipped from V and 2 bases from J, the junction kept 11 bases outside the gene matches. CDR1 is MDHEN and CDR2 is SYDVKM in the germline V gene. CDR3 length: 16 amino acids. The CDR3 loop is CASRTVWGGVTDTQYF. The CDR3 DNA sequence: TGTGCCAGCAGAACCGTCTGGGGGGGGGTCACAGATACGCAGTATTTT. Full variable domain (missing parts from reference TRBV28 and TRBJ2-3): DVKVTQSSRYLVKRTGEKVFLECVQDMDHENMFWYRQDPGLGLRLIYFSYDVKMKEKGDIPEGYSVSREKKERFSLILESASTNQTSMYLCASRTVWGGVTDTQYFGPGTRLTVL.

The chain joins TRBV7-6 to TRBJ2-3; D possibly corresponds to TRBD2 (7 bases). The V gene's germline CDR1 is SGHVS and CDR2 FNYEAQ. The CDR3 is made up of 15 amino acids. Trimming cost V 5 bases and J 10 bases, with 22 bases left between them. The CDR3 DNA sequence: TGTGCCAGCAGCCCGGGGGCCGGGGGGAAAGGCGCGCAGTATTTT. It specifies CASSPGAGGKGAQYF.